The present entry profiles one TCR beta chain with its context. This entry is derived from a study of T cell changes during pregnancy in multiple sclerosis. Trimming shortened V by 3 bases and J by 4 bases, and 9 bases separated the two germline ends. The CDR3 contains 14 residues. Germline V gene lookup returns CDR1 LNHDA and CDR2 SQIVND (reference sequence). Assay used: immunoSEQ multiplex PCR; TCRdb lists only in-frame clones, some missing. The sample consists of about 70,000 clones, 92% of them appearing once. V and J are TRBV19 and TRBJ2-2; D is uncertain. Specimen: CD4+ T cells from peripheral blood mononuclear cells, collected after pregnancy. The receptor was isolated from a female donor with multiple sclerosis, enrolled in a pregnancy study. CDR3 nucleotides: TGTGCCAGTAGTATCACCCGGGTCACCGGGGAGCTGTTTTTT. Translating gives CASSITRVTGELFF.